This T cell receptor beta chain was recorded in a study of graft-versus-host responses after intestinal transplantation (dated by TCRdb to about 2021). Some background on the complete study: The transplants that recipients received were multivisceral, liver-intestinal, or isolated intestinal. After intestinal transplantation, graft-versus-host and host-versus-graft alloreactive T cell clones in the graft, circulation and bone marrow were tracked using bulk TCR-beta CDR3 sequencing. A peak of at least 4% donor T cells among recipient peripheral blood mononuclear cells was the definition used for donor T cell macrochimerism. Rather than being sequenced by the commercial service, samples from a few later patients were sequenced in-house on an Illumina MiSeq and processed with MiXCR. To identify alloreactive clones, pre-transplant mixed lymphocyte reaction products were sequenced and compared with unstimulated pre-transplant donor and recipient T cells. A cohort of approximately 24 intestinal transplant recipients, including one retransplant, was enrolled, and 3 patients lacking pretransplant specimens were excluded. Anti-thymocyte globulin induction was given to all recipients, followed by maintenance tacrolimus and steroids for approximately three years. The research as a whole found: Early after transplant, peak levels of circulating GvH clones were associated with declines in HvG clones. High GvH to HvG T cell clonal ratios were observed in the allografts of patients with donor T cell macrochimerism. The conclusions were limited by the relatively low number and heterogeneity of the intestinal transplant patients. GvH clones were detected in recipient bone marrow, and some of these GvH clones were observed earlier in ileal mucosa or blood, consistent with an intestinal mucosal origin.

Blood samples were collected up to 4 times in the first month after transplant and then at least monthly when available. Receptor libraries were prepared by the immunoSEQ multiplex PCR assay. For most patients, high-throughput TCR-beta CDR3 sequencing of genomic DNA was performed by Adaptive Biotechnologies. As for the authors' bioinformatics: TCR sequencing data were retrieved from Adaptive's ImmunoSEQ software for roughly 17 patients, whereas a few other patients were processed with MiXCR and VDJtools. CDR3 nucleotide sequences shared between donor and recipient were removed because the origin of such sequences could not be assigned. At least 2-fold expansion over unstimulated cells and a minimum CFSE-low frequency of 0.002% (template counts) or 0.001% (read counts) were required for clones to be classified as alloreactive. A clone was considered mappable if detected in the sequenced pre-transplant spleen, lymph node, or MLR CFSE-low populations of the donor or recipient. Cumulative frequency of alloreactive clones was calculated as a percentage of all sequences weighted by copy number. The clones in this table, taken by TCRdb from immuneACCESS, are in-frame only. Not every clone is retained; where verified, under half of the shortfall comes from an unresolved V gene, and the cause of the rest is unknown. That table furnishes V, J and clone size, whereas the DNA furnished D and trimming. The sample table lists about 54,000 clones, around 90% of them with a count of one. Of the sample, approximately 5% is held by the ten largest clones.

With regard to this clone: Its antigen remains undetermined. It has no much larger one-base neighbor in the sample; base qualities were not kept.

The V and J ends are trimmed by 1 base and 7 bases, leaving 16 bases between them. From the cysteine through the phenylalanine, the CDR3 covers 15 amino acids. The entry retains the CDR3 DNA only, 45 bases that are in frame from base 1. The germline V gene provides CDR1 SGHNT and CDR2 YENEEA. The specimen comprised PBMCs, sampled roughly 680 days after intestinal transplant. The rearranged segments are TRBV11-3 and TRBJ1-1; the D gene is not confidently resolved. This TCR came from a human patient who received an intestinal transplant, so some T cells may come from the graft donor. The CDR3 protein: CASSLAFSGAGEAFF. The base sequence is TGTGCCAGCAGCTTAGCTTTCTCGGGTGCGGGTGAAGCTTTCTTT.